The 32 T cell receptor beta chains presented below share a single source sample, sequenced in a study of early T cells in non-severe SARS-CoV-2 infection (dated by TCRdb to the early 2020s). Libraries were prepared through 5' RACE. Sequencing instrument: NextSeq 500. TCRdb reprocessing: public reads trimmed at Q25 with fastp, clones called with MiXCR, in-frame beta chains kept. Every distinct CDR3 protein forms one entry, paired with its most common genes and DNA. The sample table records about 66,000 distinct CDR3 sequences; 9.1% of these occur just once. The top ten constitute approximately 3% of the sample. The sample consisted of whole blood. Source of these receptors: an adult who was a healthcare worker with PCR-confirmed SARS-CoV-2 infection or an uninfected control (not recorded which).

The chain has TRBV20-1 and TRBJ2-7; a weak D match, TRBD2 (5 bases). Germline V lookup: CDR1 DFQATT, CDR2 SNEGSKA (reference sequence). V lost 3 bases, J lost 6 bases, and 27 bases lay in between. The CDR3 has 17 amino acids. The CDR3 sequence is CSAREESSYSLLGEQYF. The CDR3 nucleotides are TGCAGTGCTAGGGAGGAAAGTAGTTACTCGCTCCTTGGCGAGCAGTACTTC.

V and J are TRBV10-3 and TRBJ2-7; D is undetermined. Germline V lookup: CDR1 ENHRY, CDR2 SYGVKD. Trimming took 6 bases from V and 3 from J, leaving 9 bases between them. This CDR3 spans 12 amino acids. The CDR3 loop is CAISDWDYEQYF. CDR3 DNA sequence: TGTGCCATCAGCGACTGGGACTACGAGCAGTACTTC.

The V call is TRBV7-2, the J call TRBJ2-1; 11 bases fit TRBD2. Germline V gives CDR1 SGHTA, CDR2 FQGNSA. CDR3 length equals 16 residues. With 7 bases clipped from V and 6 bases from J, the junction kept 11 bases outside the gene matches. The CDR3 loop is CASTWTLAGGLNEQFF. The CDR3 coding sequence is TGTGCCAGCACCTGGACCCTAGCGGGAGGCCTCAATGAGCAGTTCTTC.

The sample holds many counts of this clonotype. Here the CDR3 reads CASSSRTGSNQPQHF. CDR3 in DNA: TGTGCCAGCAGCTCACGGACAGGGAGCAATCAGCCCCAGCATTTT. The chain uses TRBV7-2 and TRBJ1-5, with 8 bases matching TRBD1. CDR1 SGHTA and CDR2 FQGNSA come from the germline V gene. The CDR3 runs 15 residues. V lost 4 bases and J lost 1; bases outside the gene matches: 3.

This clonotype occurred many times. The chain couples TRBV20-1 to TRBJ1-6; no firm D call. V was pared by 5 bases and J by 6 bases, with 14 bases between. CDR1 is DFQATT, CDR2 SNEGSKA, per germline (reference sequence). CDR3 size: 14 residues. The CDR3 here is CSAPPRRSNSPLHF. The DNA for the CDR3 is TGCAGTGCTCCCCCCCGGCGCAGTAATTCACCCCTCCACTTT.

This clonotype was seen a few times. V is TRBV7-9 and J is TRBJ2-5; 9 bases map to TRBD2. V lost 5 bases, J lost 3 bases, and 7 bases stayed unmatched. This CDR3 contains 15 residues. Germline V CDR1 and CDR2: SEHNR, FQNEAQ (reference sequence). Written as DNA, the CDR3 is TGTGCCAGCAGCCCTATAGCGGGGGTGGAAGAGACCCAGTACTTC. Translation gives CASSPIAGVEETQYF.

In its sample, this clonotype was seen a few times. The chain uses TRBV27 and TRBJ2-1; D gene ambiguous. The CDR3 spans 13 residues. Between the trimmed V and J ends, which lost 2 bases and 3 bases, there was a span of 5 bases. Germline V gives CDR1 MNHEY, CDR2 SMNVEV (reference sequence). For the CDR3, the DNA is TGTGCCAGCAGTTTAGGCAACTACAATGAGCAGTTCTTC. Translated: CASSLGNYNEQFF.

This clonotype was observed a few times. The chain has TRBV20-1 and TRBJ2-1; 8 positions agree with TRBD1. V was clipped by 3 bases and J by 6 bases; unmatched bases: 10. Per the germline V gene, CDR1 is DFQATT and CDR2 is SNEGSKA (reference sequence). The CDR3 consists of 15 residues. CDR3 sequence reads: CSASRGQGGGNEQFF. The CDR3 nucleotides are TGCAGTGCTAGTCGCGGACAGGGAGGCGGCAATGAGCAGTTCTTC.

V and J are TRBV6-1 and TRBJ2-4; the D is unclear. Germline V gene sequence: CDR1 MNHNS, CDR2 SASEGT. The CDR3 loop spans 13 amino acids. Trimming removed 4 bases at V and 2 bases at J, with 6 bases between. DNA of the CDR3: TGTGCCAGCAGTGTCAGTCCCAAAAACATTCAGTACTTC. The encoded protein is CASSVSPKNIQYF.

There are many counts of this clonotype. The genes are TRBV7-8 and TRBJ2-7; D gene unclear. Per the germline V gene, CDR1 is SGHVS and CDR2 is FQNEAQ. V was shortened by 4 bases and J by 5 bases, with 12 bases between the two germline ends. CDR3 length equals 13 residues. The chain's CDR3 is CASSSVVAHEQYF. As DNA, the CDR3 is TGTGCCAGCAGCTCCGTCGTTGCCCACGAGCAGTACTTC.

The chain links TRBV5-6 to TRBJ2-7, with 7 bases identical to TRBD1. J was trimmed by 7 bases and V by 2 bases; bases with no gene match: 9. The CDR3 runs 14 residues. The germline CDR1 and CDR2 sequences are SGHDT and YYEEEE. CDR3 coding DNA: TGTGCCAGCAGCTTAGATGACAGGGACGTAGAGCAGTACTTC. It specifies CASSLDDRDVEQYF.

As DNA, the CDR3 is TGCGCCAGCAGCCCCACGGGGGGAGGCTATGGCTACACCTTC. Amino acid sequence: CASSPTGGGYGYTF. V and J are TRBV5-1 and TRBJ1-2, with a tentative D call TRBD1 (5 bases). The germline V and J ends were trimmed by 4 bases and 4 bases, with 14 bases remaining between them. The V gene's germline CDR1 is SGHRS and CDR2 YFSETQ. The CDR3 is 14 amino acids.

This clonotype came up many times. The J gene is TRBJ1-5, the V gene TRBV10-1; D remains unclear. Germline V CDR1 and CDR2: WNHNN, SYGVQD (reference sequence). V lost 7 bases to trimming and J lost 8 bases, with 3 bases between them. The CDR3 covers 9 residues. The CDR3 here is CASMEPQHF. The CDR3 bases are TGCGCCAGCATGGAGCCCCAGCATTTT.

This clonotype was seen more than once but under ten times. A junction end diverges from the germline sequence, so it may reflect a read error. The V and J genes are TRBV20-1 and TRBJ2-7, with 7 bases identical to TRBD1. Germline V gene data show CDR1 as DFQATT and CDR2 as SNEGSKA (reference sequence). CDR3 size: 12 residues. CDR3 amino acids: CSAGDRVREQYF. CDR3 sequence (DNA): TGCAGTGCTGGAGACAGGGTGAGGGAGCAGTACTTC.

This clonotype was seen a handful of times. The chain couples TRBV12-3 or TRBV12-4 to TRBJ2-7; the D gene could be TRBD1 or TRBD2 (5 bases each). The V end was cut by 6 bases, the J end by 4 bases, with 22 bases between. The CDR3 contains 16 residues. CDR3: CASRDGTQGGSYEQYF. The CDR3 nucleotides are TGTGCCAGCAGGGATGGGACGCAGGGTGGATCTTACGAGCAGTACTTC.

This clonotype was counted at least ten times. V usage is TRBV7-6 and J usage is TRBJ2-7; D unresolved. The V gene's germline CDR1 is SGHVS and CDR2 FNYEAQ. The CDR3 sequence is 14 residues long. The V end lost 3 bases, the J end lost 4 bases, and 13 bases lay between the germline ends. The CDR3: CASSLFPDLYEQYF. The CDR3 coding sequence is TGTGCCAGCAGCTTGTTCCCGGACCTTTACGAGCAGTACTTC.

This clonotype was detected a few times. In DNA form, the CDR3 reads TGTGCCAGCAGCCCGAAGGTGGCAGCGAACACTGAAGCTTTCTTT. Protein: CASSPKVAANTEAFF. The V and J genes are TRBV7-2 and TRBJ1-1, with D unclear. The V end lost 5 bases, the J end lost 1 base, and 14 bases lay between the germline ends. The germline CDR1 and CDR2 sequences are SGHTA and FQGNSA. The CDR3 extends over 15 amino acids.

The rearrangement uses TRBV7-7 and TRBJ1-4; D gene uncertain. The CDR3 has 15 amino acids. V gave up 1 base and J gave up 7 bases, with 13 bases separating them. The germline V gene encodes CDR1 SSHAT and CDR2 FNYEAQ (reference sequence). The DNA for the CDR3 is TGTGCCAGCAGCTTAGGGGCCGCGTCGGGTGAAAAACTGTTTTTT. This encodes CASSLGAASGEKLFF.

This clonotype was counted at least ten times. The CDR3 DNA is TGCAGCGTTAACTCGGAACAGGGCTACGAGCAGTACTTC. This translates into CSVNSEQGYEQYF. The chain links TRBV29-1 to TRBJ2-7; the D gene is possibly TRBD1 (6 bases). Germline loops: CDR1 SQVTM, CDR2 ANQGSEA. V lost 5 bases, J lost 3 bases, and 14 bases lay in between. The CDR3 is made up of 13 amino acids.

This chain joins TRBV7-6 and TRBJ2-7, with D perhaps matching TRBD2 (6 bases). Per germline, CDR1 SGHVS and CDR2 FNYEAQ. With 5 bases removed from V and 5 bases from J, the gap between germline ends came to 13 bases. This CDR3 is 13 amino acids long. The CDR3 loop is CASSPRSGDEQYF. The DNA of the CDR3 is TGTGCCAGCAGCCCCCGTAGCGGTGACGAGCAGTACTTC.

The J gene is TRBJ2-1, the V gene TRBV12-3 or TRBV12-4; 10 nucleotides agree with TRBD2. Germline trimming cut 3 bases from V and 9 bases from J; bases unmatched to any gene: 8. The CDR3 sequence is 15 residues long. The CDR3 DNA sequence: TGTGCCAGCAGTTTCAGCCTAGCGGGAGCCCCTGAGCAGTTCTTC. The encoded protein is CASSFSLAGAPEQFF.

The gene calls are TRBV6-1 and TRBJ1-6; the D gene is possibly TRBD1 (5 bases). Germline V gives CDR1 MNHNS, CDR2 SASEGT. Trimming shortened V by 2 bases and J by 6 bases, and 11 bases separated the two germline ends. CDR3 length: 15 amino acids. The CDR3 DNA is TGTGCCAGCAGTGAATTCGTAGGGGCTAATTCACCCCTCCACTTT. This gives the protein CASSEFVGANSPLHF.

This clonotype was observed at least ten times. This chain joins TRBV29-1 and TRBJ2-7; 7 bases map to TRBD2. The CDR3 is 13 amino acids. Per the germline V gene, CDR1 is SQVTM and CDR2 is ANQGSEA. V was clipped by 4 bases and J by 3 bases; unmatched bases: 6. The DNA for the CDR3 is TGCAGCGTTGGAACGGGACTATTCTACGAGCAGTACTTC. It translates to CSVGTGLFYEQYF.

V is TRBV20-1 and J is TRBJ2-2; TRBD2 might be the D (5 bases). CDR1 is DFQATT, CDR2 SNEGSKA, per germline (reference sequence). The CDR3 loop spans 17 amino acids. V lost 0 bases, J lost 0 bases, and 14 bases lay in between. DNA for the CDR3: TGCAGTGCTAGAGATCCCCTGAGCGGAGCGAACACCGGGGAGCTGTTTTTT. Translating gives CSARDPLSGANTGELFF.

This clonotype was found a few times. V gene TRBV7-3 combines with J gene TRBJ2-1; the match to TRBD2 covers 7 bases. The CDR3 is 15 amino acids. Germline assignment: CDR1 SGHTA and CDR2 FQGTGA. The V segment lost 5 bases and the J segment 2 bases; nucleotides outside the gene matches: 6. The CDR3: CASSRLAVTYNEQFF. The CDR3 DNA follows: TGTGCCAGCAGCCGGCTAGCGGTAACCTACAATGAGCAGTTCTTC.

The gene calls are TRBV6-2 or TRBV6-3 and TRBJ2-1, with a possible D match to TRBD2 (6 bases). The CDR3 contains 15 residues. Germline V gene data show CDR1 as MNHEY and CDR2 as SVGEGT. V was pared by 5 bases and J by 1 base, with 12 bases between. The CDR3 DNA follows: TGTGCCAGCAGTCAAGCGGCGGGGTCCTACAATGAGCAGTTCTTC. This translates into CASSQAAGSYNEQFF.

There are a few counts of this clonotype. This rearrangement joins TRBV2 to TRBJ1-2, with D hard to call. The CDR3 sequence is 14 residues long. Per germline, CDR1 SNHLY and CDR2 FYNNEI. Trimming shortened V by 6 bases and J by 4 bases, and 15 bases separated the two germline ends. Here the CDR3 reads CASSSVGVAYGYTF. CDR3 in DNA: TGTGCCAGCAGCTCAGTCGGGGTGGCCTATGGCTACACCTTC.

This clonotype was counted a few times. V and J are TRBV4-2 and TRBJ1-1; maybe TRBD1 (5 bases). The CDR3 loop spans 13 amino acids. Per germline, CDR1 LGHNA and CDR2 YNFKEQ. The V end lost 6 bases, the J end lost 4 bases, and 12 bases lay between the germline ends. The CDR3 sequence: CASSYWGGTEAFF. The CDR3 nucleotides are TGTGCCAGCAGTTATTGGGGGGGCACTGAAGCTTTCTTT.

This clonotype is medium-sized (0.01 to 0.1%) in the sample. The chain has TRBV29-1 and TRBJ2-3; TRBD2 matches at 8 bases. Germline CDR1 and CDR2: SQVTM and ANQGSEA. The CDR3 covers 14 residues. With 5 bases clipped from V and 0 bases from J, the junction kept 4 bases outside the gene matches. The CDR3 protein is CSVCAGGSTDTQYF. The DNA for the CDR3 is TGCAGCGTTTGCGCGGGAGGTAGCACAGATACGCAGTATTTT.

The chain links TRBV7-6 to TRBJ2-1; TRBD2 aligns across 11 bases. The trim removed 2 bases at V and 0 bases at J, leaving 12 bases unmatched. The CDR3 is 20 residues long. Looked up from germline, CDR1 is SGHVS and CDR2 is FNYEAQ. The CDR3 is CASSLNLRTSGLSSYNEQFF. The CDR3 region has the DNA TGTGCCAGCAGCTTAAATCTGAGGACTAGCGGGTTGAGCTCCTACAATGAGCAGTTCTTC.

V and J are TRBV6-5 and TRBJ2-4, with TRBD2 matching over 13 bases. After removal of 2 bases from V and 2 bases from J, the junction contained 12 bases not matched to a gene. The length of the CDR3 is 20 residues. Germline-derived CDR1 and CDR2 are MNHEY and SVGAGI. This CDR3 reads CASSYRFGTSGTNTKNIQYF. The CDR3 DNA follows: TGTGCCAGCAGTTACAGGTTTGGGACTAGCGGGACAAATACCAAAAACATTCAGTACTTC.

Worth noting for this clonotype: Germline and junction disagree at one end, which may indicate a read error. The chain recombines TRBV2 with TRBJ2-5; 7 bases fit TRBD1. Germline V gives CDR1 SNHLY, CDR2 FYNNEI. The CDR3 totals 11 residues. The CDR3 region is CASSPGQAPDF. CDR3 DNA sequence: TGTGCCAGCAGTCCCGGACAGGCCCCCGACTTC. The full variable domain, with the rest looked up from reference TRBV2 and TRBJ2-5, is EPEVTQTPSHQVTQMGQEVILRCVPISNHLYFYWYRQILGQKVEFLVSFYNNEISEKSEIFDDQFSVERPDGSNFTLKIRSTKLEDSAMYFCASSPGQAPDFGPGTRLLVL.